The entry below gives a single T cell receptor (beta chain) sequence along with its context. This clone's antigen is unknown. Base qualities are not at hand, and no much larger clone is one base apart. TCRbeta CDR3 regions were amplified from genomic DNA by means of the immunoSEQ Assay, a bias-controlled multiplex PCR. Per the source publication's procedure: The number of nucleated cells in each sample was estimated from the amplification of reference gene primers within the assay. Sequence reads were collapsed and filtered to measure the absolute abundance of every unique TCRbeta CDR3 rearrangement. Productive Simpson clonality was computed per sample as the square root of Simpson's diversity index over productive rearrangements. Imported from immuneACCESS, the table was reduced by TCRdb to in-frame sequences with V and J called. These copies leave out some clones; in studies compared against another copy, an unresolved V gene accounts for under half, and the cause of the remainder is not known. V and J calls and clone size are as listed in that table; D and trimming were resolved from the DNA. The sample has some 310,000 clones on record, over 85% of them singletons. The top ten constitute over 9% of the sample.

Participants in the prospective study were enrolled through a virtual design, were aged roughly 18 to 100 years, and lived in 24 United States geographic areas. In the prospective study, participants were assigned to cohorts based on the clinical history participants reported in a screening survey and a study questionnaire. ImmuneRACE Cohort 3 recovered participants were defined by two consecutive negative NP/OP PCR tests, healthcare professional clearance, or symptom resolution. In the prospective study, mobile phlebotomists collected whole blood, serum and a nasopharyngeal or oropharyngeal swab from each participant. Over an approximately 2-month period, participants in the prospective study had the option of providing additional blood draws and questionnaires. Before DNA extraction, prospective study blood samples were shipped either frozen or at room temperature. This record belongs to a study of blood T cell repertoires in COVID-19 (dated by TCRdb to the early 2020s). Context from the whole study: The collaborator samples originated in the United States, Italy and Spain and spanned the acute and convalescent phases of COVID-19. The prospective study material was composed of cDNA or gDNA derived from T cells, B-cell-depleted T cells, or PBMCs. Subjects who had been exposed to COVID-19, were actively infected with it, or had recovered from it provided the deeply sampled blood TCRbeta repertoires that made up the dataset. The repertoires were released in a freely available public database meant as a resource for research on the immune response to SARS-CoV-2. Samples came from the ongoing ImmuneRACE study (first 160 participants) plus 1,254 subjects from 6 global collaborators. Nearly every sample came with metadata listing a de-identified subject ID, COVID-19 status, age in years and sex. Where available, HLA class I and class II types were taken from metadata supplied by the sample provider and were not determined by assay-based typing.

The full study reports these points: The amount of clinical and demographic metadata varied by source and participant and was provided uncurated.

A distance of 8 bases separates the germline ends of V and J, which lose 0 bases and 7 bases respectively. The germline V gene sets CDR1 to SGHRS and CDR2 to YFSETQ. There are 14 amino acids in the CDR3, from cysteine to phenylalanine inclusive. Only the CDR3 region is kept as DNA, spanning 42 bases read in frame from base 1. The origin of this receptor is a woman aged 25 to 45 who had recovered from COVID-19. The receptor chain draws on TRBV5-1 and TRBJ1-6; no D segment can be confidently identified. The sample taken for sequencing was PBMCs or T cells enriched from blood (not recorded which). The nucleotide sequence is given as TGCGCCAGCAGCTTGGGCCAGGAAAATTCACCCCTCCACTTT. It is translated as CASSLGQENSPLHF.